Described below is a single T cell receptor (beta chain) sequence and its context. What it binds is unknown. An expansion of CD8+CD57+ cells by flow cytometry had been shown in patients chosen for sequencing. Genomic DNA, serving as template, underwent TCR beta VDJ and CDR3 profiling. Each CDR3 protein gets one entry after TCRdb re-called the reads with MiXCR. This table has 180,000 or so distinct CDR3 sequences, roughly 65% appearing once. The CDR3 is 16 residues long. Trimming stripped 5 bases from V and 8 bases from J, with 24 bases between. Looked up from germline, CDR1 is LNHDA and CDR2 is SQIVND (reference sequence). These data are taken from a study of CD8+CD57+ T cells in acquired aplastic anemia. Findings and caveats of the study: Both patients and controls carried the same twenty-nine CD8+ CDR3 sequences.

The chain links TRBV19 to TRBJ1-2, with D possibly being TRBD1 (5 bases). The sample comprised sorted CD4+, CD8+, or CD8+CD57+ T cells (not recorded which) from PBMCs. This clonotype originated in a human donor with aplastic anemia. Here the CDR3 reads CASSVLGLAGTLGYTF. The CDR3 DNA reads as TGTGCCAGTAGTGTACTCGGACTAGCGGGGACGTTAGGCTACACCTTC.